The next 8 T cell receptor beta chains were all read from a single sample in a study of blood T cell repertoires in COVID-19. Only in-frame clones appear in the TCRdb table, and some are missing; sequencing was by immunoSEQ multiplex PCR. Altogether 200,000 to 250,000 clones are present, around 85% being singletons, with the ten largest covering 4.5% to 5.5%. Sequenced material: peripheral blood. The receptors shown here come from a human donor in a cohort sampled during active COVID-19.

This chain links TRBV19 with TRBJ2-1; tentative D call: TRBD1 (5 bases). The CDR3 sequence is 16 residues long. Trimming took off 2 bases at V and 5 bases at J, with 16 bases between the two ends. Germline V lookup: CDR1 LNHDA, CDR2 SQIVND (reference sequence). This CDR3 is CASSILGQGPNNEQFF. The CDR3 nucleotides read TGTGCCAGTAGTATATTGGGGCAGGGCCCCAACAATGAGCAGTTCTTC. The variable domain in full, completed from reference TRBV19 and TRBJ2-1, reads DGGITQSPKYLFRKEGQNVTLSCEQNLNHDAMYWYRQDPGQGLRLIYYSQIVNDFQKGDIAEGYSVSREKKESFPLTVTSAQKNPTAFYLCASSILGQGPNNEQFFGPGTRLTVL.

The J gene is TRBJ2-7, the V gene TRBV4-3; 16 nucleotides match TRBD2. CDR1 is LGHNA, CDR2 YSLEER, per germline. There are 16 residues in the CDR3. Germline trimming cut 3 bases from V and 2 bases from J; bases unmatched to any gene: 1. DNA of the CDR3: TGCGCCAGCAGCCAGGGACTAGCGGGAGGGCCCTACGAGCAGTACTTC. Protein sequence: CASSQGLAGGPYEQYF.

The rearrangement uses TRBV4-2 and TRBJ1-3; D not certain. Trimming removed 1 base from V and 0 bases from J, with 10 bases in between. The germline V gene encodes CDR1 LGHNA and CDR2 YNFKEQ. The CDR3 contains 16 residues. The CDR3 reads CASSQVGPSSGNTIYF. Here the CDR3 DNA reads TGTGCCAGCAGCCAAGTTGGCCCTTCCTCTGGAAACACCATATATTTT.

V and J are TRBV5-6 and TRBJ1-3; 11 nucleotides align to TRBD1. V lost 0 bases to trimming and J lost 4 bases; unmatched junction nucleotides: 6. The CDR3 totals 17 residues. Germline CDR1 SGHDT, CDR2 YYEEEE. The CDR3 here is CASSLARTGGLGNTIYF. The CDR3 DNA sequence: TGTGCCAGCAGCTTGGCCCGGACAGGGGGCCTCGGAAACACCATATATTTT.

The gene calls are TRBV5-1 and TRBJ2-3; 8 nucleotides match TRBD1. Trimming removed 0 bases from V and 3 bases from J; junction bases left unmatched: 3. Germline CDR1 is SGHRS and CDR2 is YFSETQ. The CDR3 extends over 15 amino acids. The DNA for the CDR3 is TGCGCCAGCAGCTTGGGACAGGGGAGAACAGATACGCAGTATTTT. It is translated as CASSLGQGRTDTQYF.

This chain links TRBV27 with TRBJ2-3, with 9 bases fitting TRBD2. Germline loops: CDR1 MNHEY, CDR2 SMNVEV (reference sequence). The ends lost 5 bases at V and 2 bases at J; junction bases unmatched: 5. CDR3 size: 15 residues. The CDR3 DNA is TGTGCCAGCAGTCCTGGACTAGCGTTCACAGATACGCAGTATTTT. This gives the protein CASSPGLAFTDTQYF.

The rearrangement uses TRBV11-2 and TRBJ2-6, with TRBD2 matching 12 bases. This CDR3 is built from 17 residues. J lost 0 bases, V lost 10 bases, and 7 bases had no gene match. The germline V gene encodes CDR1 SGHAT and CDR2 FQNNGV. As DNA, the CDR3 is TGTGCCACTCAGGGACTAGCGGGTTTCTCTGGGGCCAACGTCCTGACTTTC. Translation gives CATQGLAGFSGANVLTF.

In this sample, this clone turned up many times. This rearrangement joins TRBV3-1 (or the pseudogene TRBV3-2) to TRBJ1-1; 7 positions match TRBD1. The germline V gene encodes CDR1 LGHDT and CDR2 YNNKEL (reference sequence). The V segment lost 4 bases and the J segment 5 bases; nucleotides outside the gene matches: 7. The CDR3 contains 14 residues. This CDR3 is CASSPDRSLTEAFF. The DNA for the CDR3 is TGTGCCAGCAGCCCGGACAGGTCGTTGACTGAAGCTTTCTTT.